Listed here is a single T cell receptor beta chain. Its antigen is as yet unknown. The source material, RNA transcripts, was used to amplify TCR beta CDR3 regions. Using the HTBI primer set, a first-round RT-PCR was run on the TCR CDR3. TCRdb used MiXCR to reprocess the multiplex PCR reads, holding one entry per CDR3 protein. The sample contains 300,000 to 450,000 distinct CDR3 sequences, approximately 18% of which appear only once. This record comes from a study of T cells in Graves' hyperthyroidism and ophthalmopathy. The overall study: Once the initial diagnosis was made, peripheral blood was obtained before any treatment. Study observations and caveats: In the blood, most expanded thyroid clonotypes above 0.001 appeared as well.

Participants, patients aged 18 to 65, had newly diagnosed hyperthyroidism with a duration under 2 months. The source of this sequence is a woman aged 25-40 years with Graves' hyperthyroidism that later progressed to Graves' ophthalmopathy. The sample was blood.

The CDR3, as DNA: TGTGCCAGCAGTATACTACGGTCACCCCTCCACTTT. The encoded protein is CASSILRSPLHF. The chain uses TRBV28 and TRBJ1-6, with unresolved D. The CDR3 sequence is 12 residues long. The germline gives CDR1 MDHEN, CDR2 SYDVKM. Deletions cut 5 bases from V and 10 bases from J, with 9 bases between.